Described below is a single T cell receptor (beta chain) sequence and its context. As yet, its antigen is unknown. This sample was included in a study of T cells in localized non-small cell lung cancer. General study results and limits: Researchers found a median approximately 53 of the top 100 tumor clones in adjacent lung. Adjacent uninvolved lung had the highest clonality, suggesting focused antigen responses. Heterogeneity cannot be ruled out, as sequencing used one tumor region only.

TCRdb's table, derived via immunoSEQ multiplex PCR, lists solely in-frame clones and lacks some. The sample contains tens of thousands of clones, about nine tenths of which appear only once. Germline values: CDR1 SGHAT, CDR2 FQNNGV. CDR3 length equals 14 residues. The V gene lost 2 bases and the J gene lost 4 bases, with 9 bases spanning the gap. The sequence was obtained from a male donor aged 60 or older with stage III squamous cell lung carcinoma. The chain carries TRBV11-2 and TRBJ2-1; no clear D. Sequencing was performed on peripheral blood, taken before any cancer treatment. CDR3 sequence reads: CASSLSLAYNEQFF. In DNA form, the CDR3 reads TGTGCCAGCAGCTTATCGCTGGCGTACAATGAGCAGTTCTTC.